This entry is about one TCR beta chain. Antigen unknown. The library attached unique molecular identifiers to individual cDNA molecules. Original analysis: There were a median of around 100,000 TCRs per sample, with a range from about 23,224 to 750,000. TCRdb used MiXCR to reprocess the RACE reads, holding one entry per CDR3 protein. The V and J calls come from TCRdb's annotation, not from the publication. The data show around 57,000 distinct CDR3 sequences, around 10% seen once. Time point of the sample: pre-sensitization, week 0. Treatment of the sample: therapeutic diphenylcyclopropenone sensitization with weekly scalp DPC. This entry belongs to a study of human T cells and chemical hapten exposure. Overall study context: Small pooled library volume differences chiefly drove per-sample TCR yield variation. Overall study results and limits: Counts of expanded TCRs at PT1 were positively correlated with patch test score.

CDR3 length equals 13 residues. Trimming took 3 bases from V and 7 from J, leaving 11 bases between them. Germline loops: CDR1 SGDLS, CDR2 YYNGEE. The chain recombines TRBV9 with TRBJ1-5; possible D gene TRBD1, 6 bases. The sample here was whole blood, taken in connection with sensitization to the hapten diphenylcyclopropenone (DPC). The TCR comes from a woman in her thirties or forties with alopecia areata. Some clones in this sample may be carry-over from other donors' samples. This chain's CDR3 is CASSEDSLQPQHF. The DNA of the CDR3 is TGTGCCAGCAGCGAGGACAGCTTGCAGCCCCAGCATTTT.